This TCR beta chain was sequenced for a study of T cell responses to AZD1222 COVID-19 vaccine (dated by TCRdb to 2020 to 2023). A note on the overall study: A total of roughly 240 trial participants underwent TCR sequencing, of whom about 210 received two doses of AZD1222 and about 26 received two doses of the MenACWY control vaccine. Trial participants were enrolled into age subgroups of 18-55, 56-69 and 70-plus years, which contained about 160, 30 and 59 TCR-sequenced participants, respectively. Study-level results and caveats: Participants were mostly white British, with more females than males. The authors suggested clonal diversity may have been underestimated. The 56-69-year group was small, and its depth increase did not reach significance, likely because of low power. After two AZD1222 doses, spike-specific TCR breadth and depth were significantly higher than at day 0 and than in MenACWY recipients. CD4 TCRs associated with the vaccine covered the entire spike protein, and the dominant responses were in regions 160-218 and 743-854. Epitopes outside the regions mutated in the B.1.351 and B.1.1.7 variants were reportedly recognized by nearly half of the unique spike-specific TCRs. Because no day 14 peak-response samples were available, repertoires were characterized only after the peak T cell response. Conclusions about previously exposed vaccinees are limited because only six or seven AZD1222 recipients were SARS-CoV-2 seropositive at baseline.

The CDR3 regions of human TCRbeta chains were analyzed by immunosequencing. For the original study's pipeline: Repertoire TCRs were matched against a reference library of SARS-CoV-2-specific TCRs generated with the MIRA antigen-specificity platform. Breadth was defined as the fraction of unique TCRs that were SARS-CoV-2-associated, and depth was defined as the fraction of total T cells that were SARS-CoV-2-associated. Using the MIRA data, each spike-specific TCR was mapped to the spike region that the TCR reacts to and placed in a CD4 or CD8 class. Log10-transformed breadth and depth values were compared by one-way ANOVA with Sidak's multiple comparisons tests. TCRdb mirrors the immuneACCESS table, restricted to in-frame sequences. Some clones are absent from its copies; in checked studies, under half trace to an unresolved V gene, and the reason for the others is unknown. D and trimming come from the DNA, and the V and J calls and clone size come from that table. Here the sample has 140,000 or so clones; around 84% occur a single time. The ten largest clones take up 5% to 5.5% of the sample.

Remarks on this clone: Its antigen target is currently unknown. Base qualities are not at hand, and no much larger clone is one base apart.

This specimen's time point label, per the study, means: about 28 days (+/-7) after the second vaccine dose. Because spike-specific TCR depth and breadth did not differ between the two schedules, AZD1222 recipients who got a second dose at roughly 4 weeks were pooled with those who got a second dose at roughly 12 weeks. Samples from vaccinated people were obtained from the UK trials COV001 and COV002, which included a single-blind randomized controlled phase 2/3 trial of AZD1222 (ChAdOx1 nCoV-19) in healthy adults. For TCRbeta chain sequencing, PBMC samples were collected from trial participants at day 0 and at day 28 after the second dose. This sample comprised peripheral blood, obtained 28 days after the second AZD1222 dose. This TCR was recovered from an adult who received the AZD1222 COVID-19 vaccine.

At the DNA level, the sequence is TGCGCCAGCAGCTTGTGGACGCGGGGGGGCTCGGATGAGCAGTTCTTC. This gives the protein CASSLWTRGGSDEQFF. The V gene is TRBV5-1 and the J gene is TRBJ2-1; the central 9 bases match TRBD2. There are 16 amino acids in the CDR3, from cysteine to phenylalanine inclusive. Only the CDR3 portion is preserved as DNA: 48 bases, with reading frame beginning at the first base. As encoded in the germline V gene, CDR1 is SGHRS while CDR2 is YFSETQ. V ends up 1 base short and J 8 bases short, with an unmatched junction base count of 10.